Below, 18 T cell receptor beta chains from the same sample are listed, as sequenced in a study of shared clonotypes between healthy human individuals. The table came from immunoSEQ multiplex PCR; TCRdb's copy has only in-frame clones and leaves some out. The sample has some 1,400,000 clones; approximately 97% are singletons. What was sequenced was naive CD4+ T cells sorted from blood. Subset reported: CD45RA+ positively selected. These receptors all come from a young man in good health.

V is TRBV5-1 and J is TRBJ2-4; D remains ambiguous. V was trimmed by 0 bases and J by 4 bases, leaving 5 bases between them. Germline CDR1 and CDR2: SGHRS and YFSETQ. CDR3 size: 13 residues. The CDR3 region has the DNA TGCGCCAGCAGCTTGGAGACTAAAAACATTCAGTACTTC. This sequence encodes CASSLETKNIQYF.

V gene TRBV7-8 combines with J gene TRBJ2-4; D may be TRBD2 (6 bases). Germline V gene lookup returns CDR1 SGHVS and CDR2 FQNEAQ. The CDR3 runs to 14 residues. V was pared by 7 bases and J by 8 bases, with 18 bases between. This CDR3 reads CASTSSRWGDIQYF. DNA for the CDR3: TGTGCCAGCACGTCCTCTCGGTGGGGGGACATTCAGTACTTC. Combining the CDR3 with reference TRBV7-8 and TRBJ2-4 gives the whole variable domain GAGVSQSPRYKVAKRGQDVALRCDPISGHVSLFWYQQALGQGPEFLTYFQNEAQLDKSGLPSDRFFAERPEGSVSTLKIQRTQQEDSAVYLCASTSSRWGDIQYFGAGTRLSVL.

CDR3 in amino acids: CASSQGAGYGYTF. CDR3 DNA: TGTGCCAGCAGCCAAGGGGCGGGATATGGCTACACCTTC. The chain carries TRBV4-2 and TRBJ1-2; the D is unclear. CDR1 and CDR2 (germline): LGHNA, YNFKEQ. This CDR3 has 13 residues. Trimming took 1 base from V and 5 from J, leaving 8 bases between them.

The J gene is TRBJ1-6, the V gene TRBV5-1; the D is unclear. The germline V gene has CDR1 SGHRS and CDR2 YFSETQ. V was clipped by 3 bases and J by 14 bases, with 6 bases between them. The CDR3 loop spans 10 amino acids. The CDR3 sequence is CASSYEALHF. Here the CDR3 DNA reads TGCGCCAGCAGCTACGAAGCCCTCCACTTT.

The CDR3 DNA sequence: TGCGCCAGCAGACGGATGGGACAGGGCGGCAATGAGCAGTTCTTC. The encoded protein is CASRRMGQGGNEQFF. The rearrangement links TRBV5-1 to TRBJ2-1; TRBD1 aligns across 9 bases. With 5 bases clipped from V and 6 bases from J, the junction kept 9 bases outside the gene matches. Germline V CDR1 and CDR2: SGHRS, YFSETQ. The CDR3 runs to 15 residues.

This chain connects TRBV25-1 to TRBJ1-4; D possibly corresponds to TRBD1 (6 bases). CDR1 is MGHDK, CDR2 SYGVNS, per germline. V dropped 3 bases and J dropped 3 bases, with 14 bases sitting between them. The CDR3 has 16 amino acids. In DNA form, the CDR3 reads TGTGCCAGCAGTGAGACACAGGGCTGGGCTAATGAAAAACTGTTTTTT. It encodes CASSETQGWANEKLFF.

On this clone itself: The same CDR3 arises from other DNA sequences in this sample as well. The chain uses TRBV9 and TRBJ2-2; D uncertain. Germline loops: CDR1 SGDLS, CDR2 YYNGEE. CDR3 length: 15 residues. V was trimmed by 0 bases and J by 4 bases, leaving 10 bases between them. In DNA form, the CDR3 reads TGTGCCAGCAGCGTAGGGGTATTAGGCACCGGGGAGCTGTTTTTT. Its protein product is CASSVGVLGTGELFF.

This chain joins TRBV30 and TRBJ2-2, with unresolved D. Germline V gene lookup returns CDR1 GTSNPN and CDR2 SVGIG (reference sequence). Trimming pared 7 bases from V and 2 bases from J, leaving 11 bases between. CDR3 length: 13 amino acids. CDR3 sequence (DNA): TGTGCCTTGAATCATCTCAACACCGGGGAGCTGTTTTTT. It codes for CALNHLNTGELFF.

J is TRBJ2-7 and V is TRBV7-2; 9 bases line up with TRBD2. V lost 8 bases and J lost 4; bases outside the gene matches: 9. The germline CDR1 and CDR2 sequences are SGHTA and FQGNSA. The CDR3 runs to 14 residues. DNA for the CDR3: TGTGCCAGCTCACAGCGGGAGGCCGGTTACGAGCAGTACTTC. Translation gives CASSQREAGYEQYF.

The rearrangement links TRBV30 to TRBJ2-4; D is possibly TRBD2 (6 bases). With 0 bases removed from V and 0 bases from J, the gap between germline ends came to 9 bases. The CDR3 consists of 15 residues. CDR1 and CDR2 (germline): GTSNPN, SVGIG (reference sequence). The CDR3 nucleotides are TGTGCCTGGAGTGTACGGGGGTTAGCCAAAAACATTCAGTACTTC. As protein: CAWSVRGLAKNIQYF.

This clone was observed a single time. The chain has TRBV5-8 and TRBJ1-5, with D perhaps matching TRBD1 (6 bases). Germline loops: CDR1 SGHTS, CDR2 YDEGEE. V shed 4 bases and J shed 5 bases, with 19 bases lying between them. The CDR3 loop spans 16 amino acids. CDR3 nucleotide sequence: TGTGCCAGCAGCCCCTCCTCGACAGGTTATTATCAGCCCCAGCATTTT. It is translated as CASSPSSTGYYQPQHF.

The rearrangement uses TRBV10-1 and TRBJ2-1, with 8 bases aligning to TRBD1. J was trimmed by 8 bases and V by 4 bases; bases with no gene match: 7. CDR1 and CDR2 (germline): WNHNN, SYGVQD (reference sequence). The CDR3 sequence is 14 residues long. The DNA of the CDR3 is TGCGCCAGCAGTGGACGACAGGGGTCGGATGAGCAGTTCTTC. It translates to CASSGRQGSDEQFF.

The J gene is TRBJ1-4, the V gene TRBV18; 7 bases agree with TRBD1. After removal of 2 bases from V and 3 bases from J, the junction contained 6 bases not matched to a gene. The germline V gene has CDR1 KGHSH and CDR2 LQKENI. The CDR3 sequence is 16 residues long. The CDR3 coding sequence is TGTGCCAGCTCACCAACGGTGGGACAGTCTAATGAAAAACTGTTTTTT. Amino acid sequence: CASSPTVGQSNEKLFF.

This chain links TRBV6-5 with TRBJ1-5; the D is unclear. Germline V gene lookup returns CDR1 MNHEY and CDR2 SVGAGI. V shed 6 bases and J shed 4 bases, with 16 bases lying between them. The CDR3 is made up of 15 amino acids. The CDR3 sequence is CASSRRHGDNQPQHF. The DNA of the CDR3 is TGTGCCAGCAGCCGGCGACATGGAGATAATCAGCCCCAGCATTTT.

The CDR3: CAWSVMLNTEAFF. CDR3 coding DNA: TGTGCCTGGAGTGTTATGTTGAACACTGAAGCTTTCTTT. The J gene is TRBJ1-1, the V gene TRBV30; no clear D gene. The V end lost 0 bases, the J end lost 0 bases, and 5 bases lay between the germline ends. The CDR3 loop spans 13 amino acids. Germline V gives CDR1 GTSNPN, CDR2 SVGIG (reference sequence).

V and J are TRBV10-1 and TRBJ2-1; either TRBD1 or TRBD2 may fit D (5 bases each). Trimming shortened V by 5 bases and J by 0 bases, and 14 bases separated the two germline ends. CDR3 length: 16 amino acids. CDR1 and CDR2 from the germline V gene are WNHNN and SYGVQD (reference sequence). CDR3 amino acids: CASSWDHTSSYNEQFF. The CDR3 region has the DNA TGCGCCAGCAGTTGGGACCATACAAGCTCCTACAATGAGCAGTTCTTC.

This chain uses TRBV10-3 with TRBJ2-5, with unresolved D. The CDR3 spans 11 residues. Germline CDR1 reads ENHRY; CDR2 reads SYGVKD. V dropped 8 bases and J dropped 5 bases, with 9 bases sitting between them. This CDR3 is CAIGTGETQYF. The CDR3, as DNA: TGTGCCATCGGAACTGGGGAGACCCAGTACTTC.

The rearrangement links TRBV7-8 to TRBJ2-7, with D perhaps TRBD1 (6 bases). Trimming shortened V by 3 bases and J by 4 bases, and 10 bases separated the two germline ends. The germline V gene has CDR1 SGHVS and CDR2 FQNEAQ. The CDR3 spans 13 residues. CDR3 residues: CASSFGTRYEQYF. Here the CDR3 DNA reads TGTGCCAGCAGCTTCGGGACAAGGTACGAGCAGTACTTC.